This TCR beta chain was identified in a study of T cells after yellow fever vaccination. This clonotype was seen a handful of times. The antigen remains undetermined. Between the trimmed V and J ends, which lost 2 bases and 5 bases, there was a span of 11 bases. Germline-derived CDR1 and CDR2 are MNHEY and SVGAGI. This CDR3 has 14 amino acids. Study findings and constraints: Weaker overall, the secondary response nonetheless peaked faster (day 5 versus 15). Contaminating bulk clonotypes could be abundant in FACS-sorted repertoires.

The authors made TCR cDNA by 5'RACE template switching, adding a universal primer site and UMIs. TCRdb analysed the 5' RACE reads with MiXCR anew, one entry per CDR3 protein. This table has approximately 510,000 distinct CDR3 sequences, around a fifth appearing once. The sample was PBMCs, taken around 3 weeks after the first yellow fever vaccination. The chain joins TRBV6-5 to TRBJ2-3; possibly TRBD2 for D (5 bases). The clonotype comes from a man aged 18 to 35 who received the YFV17D yellow fever vaccine. This chain's CDR3 is CASSYRGRGDTQYF. The CDR3 DNA sequence: TGTGCCAGCAGTTACCGCGGACGGGGAGATACGCAGTATTTT.